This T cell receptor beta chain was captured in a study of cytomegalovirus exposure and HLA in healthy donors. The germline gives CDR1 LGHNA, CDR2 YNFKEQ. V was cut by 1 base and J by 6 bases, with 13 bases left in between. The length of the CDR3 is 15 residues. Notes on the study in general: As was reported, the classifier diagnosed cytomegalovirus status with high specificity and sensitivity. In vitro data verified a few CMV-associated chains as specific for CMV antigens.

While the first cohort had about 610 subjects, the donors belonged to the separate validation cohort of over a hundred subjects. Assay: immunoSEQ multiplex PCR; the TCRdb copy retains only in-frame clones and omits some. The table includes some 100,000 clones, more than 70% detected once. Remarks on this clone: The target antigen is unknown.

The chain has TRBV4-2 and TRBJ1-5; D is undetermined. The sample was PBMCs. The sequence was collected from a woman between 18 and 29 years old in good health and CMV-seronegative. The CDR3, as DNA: TGTGCCAGCAGCCAAGCTCATTCAGGTACTCAGCCCCAGCATTTT. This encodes CASSQAHSGTQPQHF.